The T cell receptor (beta chain) under discussion was sequenced for a study of blood T cell repertoires in COVID-19. Study-level background: Samples of COVID-19 (acute and convalescent) were obtained from the United States, Italy and Spain.

TCRdb keeps only in-frame clones here, not all; method: immunoSEQ multiplex PCR. The sample shows 180,000 or so clones, 65% to 85% of them seen only once. The germline V gene encodes CDR1 LGHNA and CDR2 YNFKEQ. V lost 0 bases and J lost 3, with 12 bases in between. CDR3 length: 16 amino acids. This clone came up once. The participants were between roughly 18 and 89 years old and came from some 23 US areas. The study assigned cohorts using participant-reported clinical history. Before being deemed recovered, Cohort 3 donors had two negative PCRs, clearance, or symptom resolution. The sequencing sample was made of PBMCs or T cells enriched from blood (not recorded which). The sequence was obtained from an older woman who had recovered from COVID-19. The V and J genes are TRBV4-2 and TRBJ2-4; the D gene is possibly TRBD2 (6 bases). The CDR3: CASSQDSLGGKNIQYF. The DNA of the CDR3 is TGTGCCAGCAGCCAAGATTCGCTGGGGGGCAAAAACATTCAGTACTTC.